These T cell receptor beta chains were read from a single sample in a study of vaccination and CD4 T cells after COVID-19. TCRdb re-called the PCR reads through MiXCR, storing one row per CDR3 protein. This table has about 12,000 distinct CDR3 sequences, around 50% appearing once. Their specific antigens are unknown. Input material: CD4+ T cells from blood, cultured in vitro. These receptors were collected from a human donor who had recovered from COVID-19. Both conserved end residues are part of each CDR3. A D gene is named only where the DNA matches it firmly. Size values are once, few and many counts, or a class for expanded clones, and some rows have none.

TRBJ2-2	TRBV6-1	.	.	TGTGCCAGCAGTGTTGGGCGGCTGGAGAACACCGGGGAGCTGTTTTTT	CASSVGRLENTGELFF
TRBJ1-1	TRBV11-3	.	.	TGTGCCAGCAGCTTACAGGGTTGGGACACTGAAGCTTTCTTT	CASSLQGWDTEAFF
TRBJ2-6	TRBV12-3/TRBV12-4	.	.	TGTGCCAGCAGTTACAGGGTAGCTGGGGCCAACGTCCTGACTTTC	CASSYRVAGANVLTF
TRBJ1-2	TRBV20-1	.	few	TGCAGTGCTGAGGGGGGAGGTAAGGGTACGTCGAATGGCTACACCTTC	CSAEGGGKGTSNGYTF
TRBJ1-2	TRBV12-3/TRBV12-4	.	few	TGTGCCAGCAGCCCCTGGGACGGGGACGGCTACACCTTC	CASSPWDGDGYTF
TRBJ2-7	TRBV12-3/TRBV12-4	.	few	TGTGCCAGCAGTCCGATGGGCAGGGAGCAGTACTTC	CASSPMGREQYF
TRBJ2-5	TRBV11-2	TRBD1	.	TGTGCCAGCAGCCCACGTTGGGGGACAGGGGGCTTTGAGACCCAGTACTTC	CASSPRWGTGGFETQYF
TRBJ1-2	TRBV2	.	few	TGTGCCAGCGTGTGGGGACCTGGGGGCCTCAGTAGGGACTATGGCTACACCTTC	CASVWGPGGLSRDYGYTF
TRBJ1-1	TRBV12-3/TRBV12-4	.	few	TGTGCCAGCAGTTTATGGATGAACACTGAAGCTTTCTTT	CASSLWMNTEAFF
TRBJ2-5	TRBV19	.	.	TGTGCCAGTAGTAGGGCTTCATGGTACCGAGAGACCCAGTACTTC	CASSRASWYRETQYF
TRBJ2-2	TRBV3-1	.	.	TGTGCCAGCAGCCAAAGGGAAGGGGTATCGTCCGGGGAGCTGTTTTTT	CASSQREGVSSGELFF
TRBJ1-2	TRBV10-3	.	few	TGTGCCATCAGTGAGTCGGGTATCGGCTATGGCTACACCTTC	CAISESGIGYGYTF
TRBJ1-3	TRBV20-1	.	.	TGCAGTGCTAGAGATTCCAGGGATGTAAACACCATATATTTT	CSARDSRDVNTIYF
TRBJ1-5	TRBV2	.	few	TGTGCCAGCTTTCCCGCACAGGCCACGAATCAGCCCCAGCATTTT	CASFPAQATNQPQHF
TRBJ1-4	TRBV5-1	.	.	TGCGCCAGCAGCATCGACAGACATAATGAAAAACTGTTTTTT	CASSIDRHNEKLFF
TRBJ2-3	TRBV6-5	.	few	TGTGCCAGCAGTTACGAGCGGACCCCGCCCGATACGCAGTATTTT	CASSYERTPPDTQYF
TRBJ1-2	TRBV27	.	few	TGTGCCAGCAGTTTATCTCCCCAGGGCAGCTATGGCTACACCTTC	CASSLSPQGSYGYTF
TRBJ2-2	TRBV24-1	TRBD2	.	TGTGCCACCAGCAGCGCGGGGGGAACCGGGGAGCTGTTTTTT	CATSSAGGTGELFF
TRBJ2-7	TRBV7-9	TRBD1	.	TGTGCCAGCAGCTTAGCAGGGGACAGCTGGGACCACGAGCAGTACTTC	CASSLAGDSWDHEQYF
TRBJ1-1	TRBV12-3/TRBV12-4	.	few	TGTGCCAGCAGTCCCAGACAGGCTGAAGCTTTCTTT	CASSPRQAEAFF
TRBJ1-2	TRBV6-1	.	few	TGTGCCAGCAGTGAAGCCGGGACACTTCTCTATGGCTACACCTTC	CASSEAGTLLYGYTF
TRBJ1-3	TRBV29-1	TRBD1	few	TGCAGCGCTGGGACAGGGAGAGACACCATATATTTT	CSAGTGRDTIYF
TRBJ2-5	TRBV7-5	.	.	.	CISVSEVLYRLAPSGQETQYF
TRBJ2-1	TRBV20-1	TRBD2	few	TGCAGTGCTTATGGACTAGCGGGGGGGAGCTCCTACAATGAGCAGTTCTTC	CSAYGLAGGSSYNEQFF
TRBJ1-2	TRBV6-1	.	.	TGTGCCAGCCCAGAGTATGTCGGGGGGGCTTGGGGCTACACCTTC	CASPEYVGGAWGYTF
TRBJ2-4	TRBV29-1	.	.	TGCAGCGTTGGAGGGCTAGCCAAAAACATTCAGTACTTC	CSVGGLAKNIQYF
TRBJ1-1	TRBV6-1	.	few	TGTGCCTCTTGGAGGGGGAAGTTAGCTGAAGCTTTCTTT	CASWRGKLAEAFF
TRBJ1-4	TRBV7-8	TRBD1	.	TGTGCCAGCAGCTTATCAGGGGGCCGTGAAAAACTGTTTTTT	CASSLSGGREKLFF
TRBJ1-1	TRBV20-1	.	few	TGCAGTGCTAGAAAAGGGGCCCTGAACACTGAAGCTTTCTTT	CSARKGALNTEAFF
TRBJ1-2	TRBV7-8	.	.	TGTGCCAGCAGCACCGGAAGGGGCTATGGCTACACCTTC	CASSTGRGYGYTF
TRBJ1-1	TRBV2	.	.	TGTGCCAGCAGGCCCGGACAGAGGTTGAACACTGAAGCTTTCTTT	CASRPGQRLNTEAFF
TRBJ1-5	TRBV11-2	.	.	TGTGCCAGCAGCTTAGATCAAGGAGACCATCAGCCCCAGCATTTT	CASSLDQGDHQPQHF
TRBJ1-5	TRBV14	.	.	TGTGCCAGCAGCCAAGGCTCCCCGGGGGATCAGCCCCAGCATTTT	CASSQGSPGDQPQHF